The clone carrying this T cell receptor beta chain was counted a few times. Unique molecular identifiers were used to barcode this TCRbeta library. TCRdb analysed the PCR reads with MiXCR anew, one entry per CDR3 protein. The sample gives some 550,000 distinct CDR3 sequences, around 18% of which show up once; 3.3% is in the top ten. Per germline, CDR1 SEHNR and CDR2 FQNEAQ (reference sequence). The CDR3 has 15 residues. The germline V and J ends were trimmed by 3 bases and 4 bases, with 14 bases remaining between them. The data are from a study of T-cell reconstitution after alpha-beta-depleted transplantation in children.

V usage is TRBV7-9 and J usage is TRBJ2-3; maybe TRBD2 (6 bases). The source of this sequence is a human donor who donated a stem cell graft to a child with acute lymphoblastic leukemia. The source material was PBMCs from the stem cell graft donor, sampled from the stem cell graft. In DNA, the CDR3 is TGTGCCAGCAGCTTGGCCCTTCGCGGGGCAGATACGCAGTATTTT. Translation: CASSLALRGADTQYF. The variable domain in full, with the rest retrieved from reference TRBV7-9 and TRBJ2-3, is DTGVSQNPRHKITKRGQNVTFRCDPISEHNRLYWYRQTLGQGPEFLTYFQNEAQLEKSRLLSDRFSAERPKGSFSTLEIQRTEQGDSAMYLCASSLALRGADTQYFGPGTRLTVL.